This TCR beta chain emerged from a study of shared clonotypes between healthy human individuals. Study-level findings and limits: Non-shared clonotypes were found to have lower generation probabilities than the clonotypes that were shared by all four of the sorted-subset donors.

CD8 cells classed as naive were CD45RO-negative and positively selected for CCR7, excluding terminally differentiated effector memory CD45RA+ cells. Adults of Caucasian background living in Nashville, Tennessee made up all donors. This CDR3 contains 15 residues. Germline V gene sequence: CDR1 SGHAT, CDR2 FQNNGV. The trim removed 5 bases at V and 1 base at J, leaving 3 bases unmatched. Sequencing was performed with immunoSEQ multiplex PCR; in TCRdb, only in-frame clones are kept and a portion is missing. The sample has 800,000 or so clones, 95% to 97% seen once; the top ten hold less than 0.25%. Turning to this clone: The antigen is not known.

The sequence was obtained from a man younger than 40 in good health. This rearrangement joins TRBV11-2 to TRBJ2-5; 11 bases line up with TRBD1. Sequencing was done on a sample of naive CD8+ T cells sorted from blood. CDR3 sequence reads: CASSRGTGGQETQYF. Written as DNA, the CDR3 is TGTGCCAGCAGCCGAGGGACAGGGGGCCAAGAGACCCAGTACTTC.